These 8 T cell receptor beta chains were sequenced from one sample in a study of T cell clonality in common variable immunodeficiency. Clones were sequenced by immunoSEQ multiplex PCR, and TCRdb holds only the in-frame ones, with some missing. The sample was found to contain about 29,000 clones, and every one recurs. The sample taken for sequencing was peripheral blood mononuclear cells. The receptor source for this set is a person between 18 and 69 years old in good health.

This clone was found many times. The sequenced CDR3 bases are TGCGCCAGCAGTGTACAGGGGCAGCCC. Its protein product is CASSVQGQP. The whole CDR3 is CASSVQGQPQHF. The chain employs TRBV23-1 and TRBJ1-5; TRBD1 aligns across 7 bases. The read finishes 3 residues shy of the CDR3 end, and the germline J gene is used to complete it. TRBV23-1 is noted as an ORF with a role that remains uncertain. This CDR3 contains 12 residues. The V segment lost 5 bases and the J segment 7 bases; nucleotides outside the gene matches: 2.

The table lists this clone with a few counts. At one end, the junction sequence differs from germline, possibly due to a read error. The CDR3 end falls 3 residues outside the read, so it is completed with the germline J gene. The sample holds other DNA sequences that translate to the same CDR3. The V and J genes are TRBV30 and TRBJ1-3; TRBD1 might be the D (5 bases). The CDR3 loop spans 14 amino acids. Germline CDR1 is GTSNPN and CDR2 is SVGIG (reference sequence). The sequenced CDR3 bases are TGTGCCTGGGGTGCGTGGGGCCGAGGAAACACG. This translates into CAWGAWGRGNT. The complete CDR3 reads CAWGAWGRGNTIYF.

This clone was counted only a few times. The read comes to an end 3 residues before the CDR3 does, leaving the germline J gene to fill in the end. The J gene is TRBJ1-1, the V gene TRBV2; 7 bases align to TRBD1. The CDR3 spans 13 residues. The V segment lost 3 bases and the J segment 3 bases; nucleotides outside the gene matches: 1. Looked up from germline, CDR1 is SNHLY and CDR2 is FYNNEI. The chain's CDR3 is CASSDDRDTEAFF. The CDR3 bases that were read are TGTGCCAGCAGTGACGACAGGGACACTGAA.

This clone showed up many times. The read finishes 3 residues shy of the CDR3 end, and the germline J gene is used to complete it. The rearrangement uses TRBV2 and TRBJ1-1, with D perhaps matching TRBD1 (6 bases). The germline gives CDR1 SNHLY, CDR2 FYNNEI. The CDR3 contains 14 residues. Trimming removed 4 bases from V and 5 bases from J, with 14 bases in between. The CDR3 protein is CASSAQGSGTEAFF. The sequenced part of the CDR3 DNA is TGTGCCAGCAGTGCTCAGGGGTCGGGGACTGAA.

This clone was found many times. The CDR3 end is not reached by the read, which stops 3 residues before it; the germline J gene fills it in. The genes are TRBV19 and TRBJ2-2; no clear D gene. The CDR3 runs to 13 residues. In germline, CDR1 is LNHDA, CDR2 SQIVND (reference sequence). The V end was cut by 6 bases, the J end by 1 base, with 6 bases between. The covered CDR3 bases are TGTGCCAGTAGAAGAGGGAACACCGGGGAG. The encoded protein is CASRRGNTGE. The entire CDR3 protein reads CASRRGNTGELFF.

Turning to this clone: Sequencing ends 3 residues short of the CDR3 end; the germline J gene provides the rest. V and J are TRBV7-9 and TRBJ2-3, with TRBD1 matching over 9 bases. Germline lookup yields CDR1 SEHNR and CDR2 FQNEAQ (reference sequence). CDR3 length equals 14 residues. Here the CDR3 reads CASRPRTGEETQYF. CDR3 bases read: TGTGCCAGCAGGCCGCGGACAGGGGAAGAGACG.

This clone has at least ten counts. CDR3: CSALAGFNEQFF. The CDR3 bases that were read are TGCAGTGCACTAGCGGGATTCAATGAG. This chain joins TRBV20-1 and TRBJ2-1, with 10 nucleotides matching TRBD2. Sequencing ends 3 residues short of the CDR3 end; the germline J gene provides the rest. The trim removed 6 bases at V and 6 bases at J, leaving 2 bases unmatched. The germline gives CDR1 DFQATT, CDR2 SNEGSKA (reference sequence). The CDR3 is made up of 12 amino acids.

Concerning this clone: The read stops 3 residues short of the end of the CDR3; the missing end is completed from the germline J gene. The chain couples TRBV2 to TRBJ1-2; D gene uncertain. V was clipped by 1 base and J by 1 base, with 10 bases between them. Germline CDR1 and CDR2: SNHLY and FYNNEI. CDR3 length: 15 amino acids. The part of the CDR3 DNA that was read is TGTGCCAGCAGTGAAGGGGTGGGCAGTAACTATGGC. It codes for CASSEGVGSNYG. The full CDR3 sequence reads CASSEGVGSNYGYTF.